This T cell receptor beta chain stems from a study of blood T cell repertoires in COVID-19. Study information: Researchers got acute and convalescent COVID-19 samples from the United States, Italy and Spain.

Study processing details: Nucleated cell counts were estimated from reference gene primer amplification. Method: immunoSEQ multiplex PCR; TCRdb's copy keeps in-frame clones and lacks some. V, J and clone size are those of that table, while D and trimming were read from the DNA. The table records 150,000 to 200,000 clones, approximately 87% of them present only once. The CDR3 is made up of 17 amino acids. Trimming stripped 3 bases from V and 0 bases from J, with 14 bases between. CDR1 and CDR2 from the germline V gene are MNHEY and SVGEGT. Input material: peripheral blood. The chain couples TRBV6-2 or TRBV6-3 to TRBJ2-2; D is possibly TRBD1 (6 bases). The TCR sequence derives from a woman aged 70 to 79 with acute or convalescent COVID-19. The CDR3, as DNA: TGTGCCAGCAGTTATCCCACAGGGTACCCGAACACCGGGGAGCTGTTTTTT. Its protein product is CASSYPTGYPNTGELFF.